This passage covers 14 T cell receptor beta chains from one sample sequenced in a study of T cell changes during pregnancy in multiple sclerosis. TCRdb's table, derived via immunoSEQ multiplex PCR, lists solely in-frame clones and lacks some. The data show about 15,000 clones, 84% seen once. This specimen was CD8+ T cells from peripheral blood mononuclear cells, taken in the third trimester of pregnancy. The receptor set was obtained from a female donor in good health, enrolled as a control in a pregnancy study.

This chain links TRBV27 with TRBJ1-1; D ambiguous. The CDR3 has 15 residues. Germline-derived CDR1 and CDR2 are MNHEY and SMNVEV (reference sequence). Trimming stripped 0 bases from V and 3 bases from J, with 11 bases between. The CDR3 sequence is CASSLSPGYDTEAFF. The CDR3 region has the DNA TGTGCCAGCAGTTTATCGCCCGGGTATGACACTGAAGCTTTCTTT.

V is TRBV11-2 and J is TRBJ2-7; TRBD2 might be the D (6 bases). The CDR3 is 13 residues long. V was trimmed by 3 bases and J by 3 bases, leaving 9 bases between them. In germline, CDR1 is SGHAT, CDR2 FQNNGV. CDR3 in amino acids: CASSFGSGYEQYF. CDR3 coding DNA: TGTGCCAGCAGCTTCGGGAGTGGCTACGAGCAGTACTTC.

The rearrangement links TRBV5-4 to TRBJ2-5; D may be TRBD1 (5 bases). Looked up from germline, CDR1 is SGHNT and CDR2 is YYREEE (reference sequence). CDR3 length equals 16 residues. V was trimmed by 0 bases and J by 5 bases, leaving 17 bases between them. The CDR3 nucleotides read TGTGCCAGCAGCTTGGCCGGAGTGGGGCCCGGGGAGACCCAGTACTTC. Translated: CASSLAGVGPGETQYF.

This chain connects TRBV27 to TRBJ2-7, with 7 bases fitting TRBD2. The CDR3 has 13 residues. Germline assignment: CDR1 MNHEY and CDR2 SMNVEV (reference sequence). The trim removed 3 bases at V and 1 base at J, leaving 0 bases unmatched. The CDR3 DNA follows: TGTGCCAGCAGTTTGGGACTATCCTACGAGCAGTACTTC. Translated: CASSLGLSYEQYF.

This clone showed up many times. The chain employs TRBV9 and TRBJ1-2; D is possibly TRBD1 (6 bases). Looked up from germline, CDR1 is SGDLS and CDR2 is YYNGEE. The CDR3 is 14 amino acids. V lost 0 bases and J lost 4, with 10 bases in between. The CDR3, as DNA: TGTGCCAGCAGCGTAGGCAGGGGCCTCTATGGCTACACCTTC. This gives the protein CASSVGRGLYGYTF.

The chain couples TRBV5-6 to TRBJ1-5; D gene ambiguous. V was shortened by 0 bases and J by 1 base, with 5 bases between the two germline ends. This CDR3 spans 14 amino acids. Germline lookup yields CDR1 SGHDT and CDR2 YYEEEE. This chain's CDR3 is CASSLVGSNQPQHF. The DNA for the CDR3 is TGTGCCAGCAGCTTGGTCGGGAGCAATCAGCCCCAGCATTTT. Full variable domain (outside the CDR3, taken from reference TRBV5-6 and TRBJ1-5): DAGVTQSPTHLIKTRGQQVTLRCSPKSGHDTVSWYQQALGQGPQFIFQYYEEEERQRGNFPDRFSGHQFPNYSSELNVNALLLGDSALYLCASSLVGSNQPQHFGDGTRLSIL.

In DNA, the CDR3 is TGTGCCAGCAGTGACTCAGCGTCCCATTCGGAGACCCAGTACTTC. Residues: CASSDSASHSETQYF. The chain uses TRBV6-4 and TRBJ2-5; D not resolved. The CDR3 loop spans 15 amino acids. V was cut by 0 bases and J by 5 bases, with 13 bases left in between. CDR1 MRHNA and CDR2 SNTAGT come from the germline V gene.

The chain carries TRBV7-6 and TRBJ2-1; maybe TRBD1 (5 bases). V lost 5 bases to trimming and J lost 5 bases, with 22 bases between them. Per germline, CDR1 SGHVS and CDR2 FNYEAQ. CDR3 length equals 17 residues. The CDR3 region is CASSVRSLGVQNNEQFF. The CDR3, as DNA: TGTGCCAGCAGCGTCAGAAGTTTAGGGGTTCAGAACAATGAGCAGTTCTTC.

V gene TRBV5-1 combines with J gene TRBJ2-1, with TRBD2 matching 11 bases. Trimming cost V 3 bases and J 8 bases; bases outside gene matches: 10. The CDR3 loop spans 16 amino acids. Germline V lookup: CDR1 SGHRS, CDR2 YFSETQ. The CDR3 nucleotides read TGCGCCAGCAGCTCCCCCCCTAGCGGGAGGAAGGATGAGCAGTTCTTC. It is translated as CASSSPPSGRKDEQFF.

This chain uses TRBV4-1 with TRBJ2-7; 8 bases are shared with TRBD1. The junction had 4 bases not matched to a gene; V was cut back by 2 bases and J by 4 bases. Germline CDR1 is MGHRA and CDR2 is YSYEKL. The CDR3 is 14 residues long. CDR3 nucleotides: TGCGCCAGCAGCCAAACGGGACAGGCATACGAGCAGTACTTC. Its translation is CASSQTGQAYEQYF.

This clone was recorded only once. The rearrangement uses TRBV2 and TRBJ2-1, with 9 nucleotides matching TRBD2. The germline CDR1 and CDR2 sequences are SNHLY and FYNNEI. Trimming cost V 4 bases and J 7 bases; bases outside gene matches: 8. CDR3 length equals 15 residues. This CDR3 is CASSVGLAGRNEQFF. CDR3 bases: TGTGCCAGCAGTGTGGGTCTAGCGGGGCGGAATGAGCAGTTCTTC.

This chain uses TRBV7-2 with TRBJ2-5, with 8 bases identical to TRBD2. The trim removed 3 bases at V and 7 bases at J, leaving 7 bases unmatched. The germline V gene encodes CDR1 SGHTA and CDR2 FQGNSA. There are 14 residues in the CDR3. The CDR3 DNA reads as TGTGCCAGCAGCTTCCCGGGGGGGCTTGTGACCCAGTACTTC. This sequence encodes CASSFPGGLVTQYF. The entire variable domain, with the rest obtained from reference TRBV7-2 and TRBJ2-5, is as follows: GAGVSQSPSNKVTEKGKDVELRCDPISGHTALYWYRQSLGQGLEFLIYFQGNSAPDKSGLPSDRFSAERTGGSVSTLTIQRTQQEDSAVYLCASSFPGGLVTQYFGPGTRLLVL.

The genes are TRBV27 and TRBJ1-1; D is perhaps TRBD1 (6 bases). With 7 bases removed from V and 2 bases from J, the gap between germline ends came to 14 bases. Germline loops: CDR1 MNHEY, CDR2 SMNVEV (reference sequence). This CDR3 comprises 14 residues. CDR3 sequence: CASTQIQGNTEAFF. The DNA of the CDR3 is TGTGCCAGCACCCAAATACAGGGTAACACTGAAGCTTTCTTT.

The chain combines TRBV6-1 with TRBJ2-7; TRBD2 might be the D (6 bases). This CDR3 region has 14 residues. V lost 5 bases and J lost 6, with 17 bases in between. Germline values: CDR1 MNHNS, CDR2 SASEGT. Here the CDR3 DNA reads TGTGCCAGCAGTCGGGACCTCGGGGACTCCGAGCAGTACTTC. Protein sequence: CASSRDLGDSEQYF.